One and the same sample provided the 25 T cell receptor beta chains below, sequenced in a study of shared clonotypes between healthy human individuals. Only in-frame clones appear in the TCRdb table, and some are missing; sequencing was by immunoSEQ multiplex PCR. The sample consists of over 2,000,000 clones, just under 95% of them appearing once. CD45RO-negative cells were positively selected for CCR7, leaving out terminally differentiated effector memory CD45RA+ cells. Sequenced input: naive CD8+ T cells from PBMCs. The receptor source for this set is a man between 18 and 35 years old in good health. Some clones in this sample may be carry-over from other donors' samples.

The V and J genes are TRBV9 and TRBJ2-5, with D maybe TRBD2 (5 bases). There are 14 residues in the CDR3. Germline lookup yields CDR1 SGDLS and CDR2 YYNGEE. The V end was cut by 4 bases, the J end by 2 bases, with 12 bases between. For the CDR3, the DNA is TGTGCCAGCAGCTCTGGGAGTCGGCAAGAGACCCAGTACTTC. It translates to CASSSGSRQETQYF.

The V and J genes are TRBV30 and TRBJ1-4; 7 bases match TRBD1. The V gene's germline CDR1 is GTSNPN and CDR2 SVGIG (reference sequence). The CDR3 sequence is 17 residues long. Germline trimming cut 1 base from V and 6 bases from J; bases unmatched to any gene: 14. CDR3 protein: CAWSELDRSLRDEKLFF. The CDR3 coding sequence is TGTGCCTGGAGTGAGCTGGACAGGTCCCTGCGGGATGAAAAACTGTTTTTT.

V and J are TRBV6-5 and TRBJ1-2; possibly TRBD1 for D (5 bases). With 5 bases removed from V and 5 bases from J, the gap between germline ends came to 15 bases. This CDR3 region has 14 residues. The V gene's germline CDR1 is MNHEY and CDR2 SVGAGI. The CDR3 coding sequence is TGTGCCAGCAGTCCCCTGCCAGAGGGGTATGGCTACACCTTC. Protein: CASSPLPEGYGYTF.

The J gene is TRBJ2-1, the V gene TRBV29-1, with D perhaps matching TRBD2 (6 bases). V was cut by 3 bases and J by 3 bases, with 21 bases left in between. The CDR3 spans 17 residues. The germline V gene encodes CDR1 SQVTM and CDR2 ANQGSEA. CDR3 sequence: CSVEGSLSGGLYNEQFF. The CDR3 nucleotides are TGCAGCGTTGAGGGTTCTTTGAGCGGAGGGCTCTACAATGAGCAGTTCTTC.

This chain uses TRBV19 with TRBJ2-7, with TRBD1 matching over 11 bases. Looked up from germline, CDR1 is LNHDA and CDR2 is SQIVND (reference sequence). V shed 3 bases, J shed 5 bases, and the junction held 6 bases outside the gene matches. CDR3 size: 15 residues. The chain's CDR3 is CASSIMGQGENEQYF. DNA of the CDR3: TGTGCCAGTAGTATTATGGGACAGGGGGAGAACGAGCAGTACTTC.

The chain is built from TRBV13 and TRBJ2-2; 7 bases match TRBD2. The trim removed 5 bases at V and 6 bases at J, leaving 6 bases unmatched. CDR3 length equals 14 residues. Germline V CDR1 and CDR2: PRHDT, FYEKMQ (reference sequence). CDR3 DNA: TGTGCCAGCAGCCCCCGGGAGGCGGCCGGGGAGCTGTTTTTT. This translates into CASSPREAAGELFF.

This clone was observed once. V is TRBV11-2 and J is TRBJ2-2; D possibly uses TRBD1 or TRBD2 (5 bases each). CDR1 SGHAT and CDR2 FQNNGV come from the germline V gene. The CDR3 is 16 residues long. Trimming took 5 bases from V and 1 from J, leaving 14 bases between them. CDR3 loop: CASSMWGSKNTGELFF. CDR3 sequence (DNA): TGTGCCAGCAGCATGTGGGGGAGTAAGAACACCGGGGAGCTGTTTTTT.

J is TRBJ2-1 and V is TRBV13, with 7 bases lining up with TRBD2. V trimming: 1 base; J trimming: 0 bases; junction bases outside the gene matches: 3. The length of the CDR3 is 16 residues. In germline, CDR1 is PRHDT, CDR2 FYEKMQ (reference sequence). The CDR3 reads CASSLDRTSSYNEQFF. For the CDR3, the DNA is TGTGCCAGCAGCTTAGACAGGACTAGCTCCTACAATGAGCAGTTCTTC.

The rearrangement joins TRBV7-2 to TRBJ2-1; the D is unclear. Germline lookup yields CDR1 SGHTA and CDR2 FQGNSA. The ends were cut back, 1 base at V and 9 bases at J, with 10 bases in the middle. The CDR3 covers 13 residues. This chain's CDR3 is CASSLVPAVEQFF. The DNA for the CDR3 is TGTGCCAGCAGCTTAGTTCCGGCTGTTGAGCAGTTCTTC.

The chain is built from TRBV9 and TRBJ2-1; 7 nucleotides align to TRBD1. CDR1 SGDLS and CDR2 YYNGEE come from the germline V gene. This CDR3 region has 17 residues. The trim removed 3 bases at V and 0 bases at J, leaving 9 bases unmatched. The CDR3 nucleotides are TGTGCCAGCAGCGCGAACAGGGGAAGTCTCTCCTACAATGAGCAGTTCTTC. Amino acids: CASSANRGSLSYNEQFF.

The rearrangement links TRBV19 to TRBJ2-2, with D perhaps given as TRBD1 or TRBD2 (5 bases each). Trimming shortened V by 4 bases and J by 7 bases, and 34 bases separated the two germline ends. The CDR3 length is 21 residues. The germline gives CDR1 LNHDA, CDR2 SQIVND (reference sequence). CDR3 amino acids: CASSKGRADNSKANQYGELFF. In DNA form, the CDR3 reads TGTGCCAGTAGTAAGGGTCGAGCGGACAACTCGAAAGCTAATCAATACGGGGAGCTGTTTTTT.

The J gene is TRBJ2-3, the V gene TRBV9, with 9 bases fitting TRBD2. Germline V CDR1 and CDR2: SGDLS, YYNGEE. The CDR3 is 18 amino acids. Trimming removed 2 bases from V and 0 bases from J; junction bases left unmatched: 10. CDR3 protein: CASSVQREESGSTDTQYF. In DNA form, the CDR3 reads TGTGCCAGCAGCGTTCAGCGGGAGGAGTCGGGTAGCACAGATACGCAGTATTTT.

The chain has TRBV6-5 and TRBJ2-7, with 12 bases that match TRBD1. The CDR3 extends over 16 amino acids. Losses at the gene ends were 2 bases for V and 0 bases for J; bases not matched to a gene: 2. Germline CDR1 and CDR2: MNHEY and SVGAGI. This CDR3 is CASSYGTGGSSYEQYF. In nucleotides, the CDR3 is TGTGCCAGCAGTTACGGGACAGGGGGCAGCTCCTACGAGCAGTACTTC.

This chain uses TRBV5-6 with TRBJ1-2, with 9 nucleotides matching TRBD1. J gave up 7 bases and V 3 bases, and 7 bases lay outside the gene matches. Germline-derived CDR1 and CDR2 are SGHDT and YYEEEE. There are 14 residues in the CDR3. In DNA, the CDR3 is TGTGCCAGCAGCTGGGGGACAGGGACAGCTGGCTACACCTTC. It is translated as CASSWGTGTAGYTF.

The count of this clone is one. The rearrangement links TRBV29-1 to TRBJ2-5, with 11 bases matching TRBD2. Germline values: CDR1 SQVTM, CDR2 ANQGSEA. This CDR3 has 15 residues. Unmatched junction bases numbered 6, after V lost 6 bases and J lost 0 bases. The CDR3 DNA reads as TGCAGCGTAGCGGGACTAGCGGAGAACCAAGAGACCCAGTACTTC. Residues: CSVAGLAENQETQYF. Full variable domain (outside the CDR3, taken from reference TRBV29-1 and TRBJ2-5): SAVISQKPSRDICQRGTSLTIQCQVDSQVTMMFWYRQQPGQSLTLIATANQGSEATYESGFVIDKFPISRPNLTFSTLTVSNMSPEDSSIYLCSVAGLAENQETQYFGPGTRLLVL.

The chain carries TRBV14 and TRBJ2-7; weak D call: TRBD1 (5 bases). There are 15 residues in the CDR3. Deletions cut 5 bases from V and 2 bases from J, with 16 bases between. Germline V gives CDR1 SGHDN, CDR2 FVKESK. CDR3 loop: CASSAWTSSPYEQYF. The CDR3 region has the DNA TGTGCCAGCAGCGCCTGGACATCCTCGCCCTACGAGCAGTACTTC.

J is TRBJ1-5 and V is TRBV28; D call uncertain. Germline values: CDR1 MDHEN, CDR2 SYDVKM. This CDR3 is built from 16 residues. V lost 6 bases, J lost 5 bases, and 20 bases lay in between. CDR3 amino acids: CASSVSYQAKDQPQHF. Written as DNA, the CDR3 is TGTGCCAGCAGCGTATCTTATCAGGCGAAAGATCAGCCCCAGCATTTT.

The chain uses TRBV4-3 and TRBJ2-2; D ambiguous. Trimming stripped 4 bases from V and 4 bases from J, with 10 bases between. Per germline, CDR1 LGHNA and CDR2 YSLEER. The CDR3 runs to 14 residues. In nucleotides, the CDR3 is TGCGCCAGCAGCCTCGGACCTTTCACCGGGGAGCTGTTTTTT. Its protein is CASSLGPFTGELFF.

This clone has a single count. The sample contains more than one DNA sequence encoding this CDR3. The CDR3 DNA is TGTGCCAGTAGTATAACTAGCGGACTCTACAATGAGCAGTTCTTC. This codes for CASSITSGLYNEQFF. The chain combines TRBV19 with TRBJ2-1; 8 nucleotides line up with TRBD2. J was trimmed by 3 bases and V by 2 bases; bases with no gene match: 3. This CDR3 contains 15 residues. From germline, CDR1 is LNHDA and CDR2 SQIVND (reference sequence). The entire variable domain, with the rest obtained from reference TRBV19 and TRBJ2-1, is as follows: DGGITQSPKYLFRKEGQNVTLSCEQNLNHDAMYWYRQDPGQGLRLIYYSQIVNDFQKGDIAEGYSVSREKKESFPLTVTSAQKNPTAFYLCASSITSGLYNEQFFGPGTRLTVL.

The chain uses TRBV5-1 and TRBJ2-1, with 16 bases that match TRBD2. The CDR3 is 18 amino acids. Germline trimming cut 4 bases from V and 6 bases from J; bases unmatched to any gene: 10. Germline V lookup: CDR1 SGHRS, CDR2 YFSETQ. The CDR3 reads CASSTGLAGGPSGNEQFF. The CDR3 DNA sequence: TGCGCCAGCAGCACGGGACTAGCGGGAGGGCCGAGTGGCAATGAGCAGTTCTTC.

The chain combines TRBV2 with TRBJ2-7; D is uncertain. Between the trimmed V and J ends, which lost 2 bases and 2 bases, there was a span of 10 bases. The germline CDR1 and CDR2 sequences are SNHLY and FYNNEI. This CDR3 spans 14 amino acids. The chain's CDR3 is CASSEFGQTYEQYF. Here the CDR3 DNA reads TGTGCCAGCAGTGAATTTGGGCAGACCTACGAGCAGTACTTC.

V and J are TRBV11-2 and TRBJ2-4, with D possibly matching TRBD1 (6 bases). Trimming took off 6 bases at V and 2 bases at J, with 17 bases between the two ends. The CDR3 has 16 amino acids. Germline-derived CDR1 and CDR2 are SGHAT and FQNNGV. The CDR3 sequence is CASRGYRDPTKNIQYF. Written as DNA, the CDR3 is TGTGCCAGCAGAGGATACAGGGATCCGACCAAAAACATTCAGTACTTC.

The CDR3 coding sequence is TGTGCCAGCAGTGACCATGTGACAGGGGGCCTTGGTTACGTCCTGACTTTC. Translated: CASSDHVTGGLGYVLTF. The chain joins TRBV6-4 to TRBJ2-6, with 10 bases identical to TRBD1. This CDR3 has 17 residues. With V trimmed by 2 bases and J by 11 bases, 12 bases remained unmatched. Germline V CDR1 and CDR2: MRHNA, SNTAGT.

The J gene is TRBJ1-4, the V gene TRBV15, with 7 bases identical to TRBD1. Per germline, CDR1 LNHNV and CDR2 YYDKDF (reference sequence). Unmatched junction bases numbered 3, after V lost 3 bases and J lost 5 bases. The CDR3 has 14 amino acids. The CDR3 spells CATSRPGQNEKLFF. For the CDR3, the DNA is TGTGCCACCAGCAGGCCGGGACAGAATGAAAAACTGTTTTTT.

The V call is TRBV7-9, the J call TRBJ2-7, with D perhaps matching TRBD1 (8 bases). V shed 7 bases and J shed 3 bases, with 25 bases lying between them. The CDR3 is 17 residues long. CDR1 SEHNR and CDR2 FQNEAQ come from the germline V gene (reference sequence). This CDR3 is CASIQGEGAVRDYEQYF. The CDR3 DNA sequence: TGTGCCAGCATACAGGGGGAGGGAGCGGTAAGAGACTACGAGCAGTACTTC.